Listed here is a single T cell receptor beta chain. The Seattle site enrolled patients during active infection and followed them longitudinally. This sample is drawn from a study of blood T cell repertoires in COVID-19. As processed by the authors: From reference gene primer amplification, estimates of nucleated cell counts were derived. Measured with immunoSEQ multiplex PCR; TCRdb has only the in-frame clones, and not every one. The D gene and trimming were derived from the DNA, and the V and J assignments and clone size from that table. The sample yields about 200,000 clones, around four fifths seen once. The TCR sequence derives from a woman aged 80 or over with COVID-19, enrolled during active disease. Sequencing was performed on peripheral blood.

The CDR3 sequence: CASSLGLAGGYEQYF. Here the CDR3 DNA reads TGTGCCAGCTCACTGGGACTAGCGGGAGGTTACGAGCAGTACTTC. V is TRBV18 and J is TRBJ2-7; 15 bases fit TRBD2. The germline V gene has CDR1 KGHSH and CDR2 LQKENI. CDR3 length equals 15 residues. Trimming removed 4 bases from V and 4 bases from J; junction bases left unmatched: 2.